This TCR beta chain is from a study of vaccination and CD4 T cells after COVID-19. MiXCR, run by TCRdb on the PCR reads, gives a single entry per CDR3 protein. Of about 39,000 distinct CDR3 sequences in the sample, around 33% were seen once. As to time point: late sampling 161 to 241 days after vaccination in a few convalescent patients. Whole-study results and caveats: There were relatively few convalescent patients studied, and there were no early post-infection timepoints. A median around 90% of convalescent patients' SARS-CoV-2-reactive clones emerged only after vaccination. Going from about 22 to 38, median SARS-CoV-2-reactive clonotypes did not rise significantly.

This clonotype came up a few times. Its specificity is unknown. This receptor was taken from a human donor who had recovered from COVID-19. Specimen: CD4+ T cells from blood, collected about 7 months after SARS-CoV-2 vaccination.

CDR3 DNA sequence: TGCAGCGGCCAGGGACAGAACTATGGCTACACCTTC. Residues: CSGQGQNYGYTF. The chain employs TRBV29-1 and TRBJ1-2; TRBD1 matches at 7 bases. Germline loops: CDR1 SQVTM, CDR2 ANQGSEA. V lost 7 bases to trimming and J lost 2 bases; unmatched junction nucleotides: 4. The CDR3 runs to 12 residues.